This T cell receptor (beta chain) is from a study of beta chain features in type 1 diabetes. Study background: Investigators examined some 110,000,000 sorted cells across all samples.

This clone came up once. Its antigen is currently unknown. The study, taken as a whole, reports: TCRB CDR3s were moderately but significantly shorter in Type 1 diabetes patients in all four CD4+ subsets. TCRB rearrangement may or may not be influenced by HLA type; here this remained unresolved.

This CDR3 has 15 amino acids. Looked up from germline, CDR1 is SGDLS and CDR2 is YYNGEE. Between the trimmed V and J ends, which lost 4 bases and 8 bases, there was a span of 18 bases. Since all of the isolated RNA was reverse transcribed, expressed TCRB transcripts were what got sequenced. TCRdb's copy holds only in-frame clones and misses some; the assay was immunoSEQ multiplex PCR. The repertoire holds roughly 370,000 clones, with approximately 15% as singletons. The rearrangement joins TRBV9 to TRBJ1-4; D is perhaps TRBD1 (6 bases). This TCR came from a young man in good health. Sequences were obtained from naive CD4+ T cells from blood. For the CDR3, the DNA is TGTGCCAGCAGCCCTCGGACAGCCCCGGGGGAAAAACTGTTTTTT. Amino acids: CASSPRTAPGEKLFF.